These 16 T cell receptor beta chains share one sample of origin, sequenced in a study of tumor-infiltrating lymphocytes in primary liver carcinoma. The tissue used was unsorted bulk material of roughly 17-34 mg. RNA and DNA were co-extracted from it with the AllPrep DNA/RNA mini kit. TCR beta cDNA was made from roughly 500 ng total RNA with a constant-region primer. A slightly modified ARM-PCR protocol with three nested multiplex PCR rounds produced these TCR beta libraries. TRBV1-TRBV30 forward primers paired with a C-beta reverse primer were used in the first two PCR rounds, which ran roughly 11 cycles each. TCRdb re-called the multiplex PCR reads with MiXCR, one entry per CDR3 protein. Counted here are roughly 200,000 distinct CDR3 sequences, around four fifths occurring once; the ten biggest clones make up about a sixth. Material: tumor tissue from primary liver carcinoma. The receptors stem from a man in his forties with primary liver carcinoma and hepatitis B virus infection.

In regard to this clonotype: This may arise from a read error, as a much more abundant clone is one base away. CDR3 sequence (DNA): TGTGCCAGCAGCTTAGCAAGGTACGGGCGCAATGAGCAGTTCTTC. Translation: CASSLARYGRNEQFF. The chain combines TRBV7-2 with TRBJ2-1; D gene unclear. Germline V gene data show CDR1 as SGHTA and CDR2 as FQGNSA. This CDR3 contains 15 residues. The V end lost 0 bases, the J end lost 6 bases, and 12 bases lay between the germline ends.

This clonotype has only a few counts. Possible read error: a much larger clone is one base away. This chain links TRBV6-2 or TRBV6-3 with TRBJ2-1, with D tentatively TRBD1 or TRBD2 (5 bases each). Per germline, CDR1 MNHEY and CDR2 SVGEGT. There are 13 residues in the CDR3. Here the CDR3 reads CACSYDAGTEQFF. For the CDR3, the DNA is TGTGCCTGCAGTTACGACGCAGGGACTGAGCAGTTCTTC.

The chain has TRBV29-1 and TRBJ2-1, with a possible D match to TRBD2 (6 bases). This CDR3 region has 15 residues. Trimming pared 7 bases from V and 3 bases from J, leaving 19 bases between. The germline gives CDR1 SQVTM, CDR2 ANQGSEA. For the CDR3, the DNA is TGCAGCGATGGACTAACGGGAAGGTTCTACAATGAGCAGTTCTTC. Translating gives CSDGLTGRFYNEQFF.

V usage is TRBV6-1 and J usage is TRBJ2-7; possible D gene TRBD1, 5 bases. This CDR3 spans 15 amino acids. Trimming took off 7 bases at V and 7 bases at J, with 23 bases between the two ends. Germline loops: CDR1 MNHNS, CDR2 SASEGT. The CDR3 nucleotides read TGTGCCAGCACTCCGGTGATAGGGGCCCCGACTGAGCAGTACTTC. As protein: CASTPVIGAPTEQYF.

In this sample, this clonotype turned up once. The rearrangement links TRBV6-1 to TRBJ2-7; a possible D gene is TRBD2 (5 bases). Germline assignment: CDR1 MNHNS and CDR2 SASEGT. The V end was cut by 6 bases, the J end by 0 bases, with 15 bases between. The CDR3 consists of 15 residues. The CDR3 spells CASRDPSRTSYEQYF. As DNA, the CDR3 is TGTGCCAGCAGGGACCCTAGCAGGACCTCCTACGAGCAGTACTTC.

Points on this clonotype: The junction departs from germline at one end; a sequencing error may be responsible. The chain employs TRBV29-1 and TRBJ2-2; D possibly matches TRBD1 or TRBD2 (6 bases each). Germline V gene lookup returns CDR1 SQVTM and CDR2 ANQGSEA. The CDR3 has 13 amino acids. CDR3 DNA sequence: TGCAGCGTTGCAGGGGACGCATCGGGGGAGCTCTTTTTT. Its translation is CSVAGDASGELFF.

The chain joins TRBV6-1 to TRBJ2-1; D is unresolved. The ends were cut back, 8 bases at V and 4 bases at J, with 15 bases in the middle. Germline V CDR1 and CDR2: MNHNS, SASEGT. The length of the CDR3 is 14 residues. The CDR3: CASLGIPSYNEQFF. The CDR3 DNA reads TGTGCCAGCTTAGGGATTCCCTCATACAATGAGCAGTTCTTC.

Notes on this clonotype: Lacking the conserved final phenylalanine or tryptophan, this CDR3 likely reflects a read error. The J gene is TRBJ1-5, the V gene TRBV29-1; 7 bases are shared with TRBD1. Looked up from germline, CDR1 is SQVTM and CDR2 is ANQGSEA. J was trimmed by 4 bases and V by 4 bases; bases with no gene match: 4. This CDR3 has 13 amino acids. CDR3 sequence reads: CSVVGQMNQPQHS. The CDR3 DNA reads as TGCAGCGTTGTGGGACAGATGAATCAGCCCCAGCATTCT.

Details on this clonotype: The CDR3 carries no conserved terminal phenylalanine or tryptophan, so it likely arises from a read error. The CDR3: CASSPSGPSYNEQFL. In DNA, the CDR3 is TGTGCCAGCAGCCCAAGCGGTCCTTCCTACAATGAGCAGTTCCTC. The V and J genes are TRBV5-5 and TRBJ2-1, with TRBD2 as a possible D gene (5 bases). Germline V gene sequence: CDR1 SGHKS, CDR2 YYEKEE (reference sequence). The length of the CDR3 is 15 residues. With 4 bases removed from V and 1 base from J, the gap between germline ends came to 12 bases.

This CDR3 is CASSQGQQVKAFF. As DNA, the CDR3 is TGTGCCAGCAGCCAAGGACAACAGGTGAAGGCTTTCTTT. The chain uses TRBV6-2 or TRBV6-3 and TRBJ1-1, with D tentatively TRBD1 (5 bases). Trimming took off 6 bases at V and 11 bases at J, with 19 bases between the two ends. The CDR3 loop spans 13 amino acids. The germline gives CDR1 MNHEY, CDR2 SVGEGT.

Notes on this clonotype: This CDR3 fails to terminate in the conserved phenylalanine or tryptophan, so it likely reflects a read error. V gene TRBV6-5 combines with J gene TRBJ1-2, with D perhaps matching TRBD1 (6 bases). With 8 bases removed from V and 2 bases from J, the gap between germline ends came to 21 bases. This CDR3 is built from 16 residues. Germline V lookup: CDR1 MNHEY, CDR2 SVGAGI. The CDR3 nucleotides are TGTGCCAGCGGTTCAGGGGTCGGGGTCGTCAACTATGGCTACACCTAC. This gives the protein CASGSGVGVVNYGYTY.

The chain employs TRBV6-5 and TRBJ2-7; D perhaps matches TRBD2 (7 bases). Germline assignment: CDR1 MNHEY and CDR2 SVGAGI. With 6 bases removed from V and 2 bases from J, the gap between germline ends came to 17 bases. CDR3 length equals 15 residues. CDR3 in DNA: TGTGCCAGCAGCCTGGGGGGGCTTTGTACCTACGAGCAGTACTTC. Its translation is CASSLGGLCTYEQYF.

The CDR3 here is CSVDSGAFGYTF. For the CDR3, the DNA is TGCAGCGTCGATTCAGGGGCGTTTGGCTACACCTTC. The chain is built from TRBV29-1 and TRBJ1-2, with D possibly matching TRBD1 (6 bases). The V end was cut by 6 bases, the J end by 7 bases, with 15 bases between. Germline lookup yields CDR1 SQVTM and CDR2 ANQGSEA. This CDR3 has 12 residues.

On this clonotype itself: A read error is likely, as this CDR3 ends without the conserved phenylalanine or tryptophan. The rearrangement joins TRBV12-3 or TRBV12-4 to TRBJ1-4; D is uncertain. V dropped 0 bases and J dropped 7 bases, with 6 bases sitting between them. The length of the CDR3 is 13 residues. The CDR3 loop is CASSLADTEKLFL. CDR3 DNA sequence: TGTGCCAGCAGTTTAGCGGATACTGAAAAACTGTTTCTT.

The rearrangement joins TRBV5-4 to TRBJ1-6; D is unresolved. CDR1 SGHNT and CDR2 YYREEE come from the germline V gene (reference sequence). The CDR3 runs to 14 residues. V lost 6 bases to trimming and J lost 7 bases, with 14 bases between them. The CDR3 spells CASTYWTQNSPLHF. For the CDR3, the DNA is TGTGCCAGCACCTACTGGACCCAGAATTCACCCCTCCACTTT.

This clonotype has a single count. The CDR3 does not end in the conserved phenylalanine or tryptophan, so this is likely a read error. The chain couples TRBV11-2 to TRBJ2-5, with TRBD2 as a possible D gene (5 bases). V lost 6 bases and J 7 bases, leaving 12 bases between the germline ends. CDR1 and CDR2 from the germline V gene are SGHAT and FQNNGV. The CDR3 has 12 amino acids. The CDR3 protein is CASSLEGVTQYI. The CDR3 nucleotides read TGTGCCAGCAGTCTAGAGGGCGTGACCCAGTACATC.